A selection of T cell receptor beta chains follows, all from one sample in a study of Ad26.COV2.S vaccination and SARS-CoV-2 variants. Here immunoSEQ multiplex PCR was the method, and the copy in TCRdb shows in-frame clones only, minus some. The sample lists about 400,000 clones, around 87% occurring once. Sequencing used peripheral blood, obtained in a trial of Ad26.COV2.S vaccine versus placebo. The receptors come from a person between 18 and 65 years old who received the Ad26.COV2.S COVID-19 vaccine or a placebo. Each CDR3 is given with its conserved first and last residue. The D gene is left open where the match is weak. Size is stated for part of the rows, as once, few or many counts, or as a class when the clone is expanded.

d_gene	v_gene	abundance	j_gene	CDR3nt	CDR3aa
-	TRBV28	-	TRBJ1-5	TGTGCCGGCCAACCCCCCAATCAGCCCCAGCATTTT	CAGQPPNQPQHF
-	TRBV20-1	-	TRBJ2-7	TGCAGTGCTAGTCCACTACCTGACCCCTACGAGCAGTACTTC	CSASPLPDPYEQYF
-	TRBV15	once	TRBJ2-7	TGTGCCACCAGCATTAACAGAGAGTACGAGCAGTACTTC	CATSINREYEQYF
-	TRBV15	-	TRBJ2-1	TGTGCCACCAGCAACCCGGGTCTAAGGAACGAGCAGTTCTTC	CATSNPGLRNEQFF
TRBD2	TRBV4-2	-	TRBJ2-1	TGTGCCAGCAGCCAAGGTGGACTAGGGTACAATGAGCAGTTCTTC	CASSQGGLGYNEQFF
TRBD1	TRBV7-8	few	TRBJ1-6	TGTGCCAGCAGCATAAGACAGGGTTATTCACCCCTCCACTTT	CASSIRQGYSPLHF
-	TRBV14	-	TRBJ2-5	TGTGCCAGCAGCCAAGGAAGGGGAAAACCGGGCCCTACTCGACAAGAGACCCAGTACTTC	CASSQGRGKPGPTRQETQYF
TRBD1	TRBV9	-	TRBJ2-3	TGTGCCAGCAGTCGGGACAGACCAAACACAGATACGCAGTATTTT	CASSRDRPNTDTQYF
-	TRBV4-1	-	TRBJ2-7	TGCGCCAGCAGCCAAGATCCGTCCTCCTACGAGCAGTACTTC	CASSQDPSSYEQYF
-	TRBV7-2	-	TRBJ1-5	TGTGCCAGCAGCTTACTAGGGGAGCAGCCCCAGCATTTT	CASSLLGEQPQHF
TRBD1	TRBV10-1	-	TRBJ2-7	TGCGCCAGCAGTGAGTTCCCAGGGGGCAGGGACGAGCAGTACTTC	CASSEFPGGRDEQYF
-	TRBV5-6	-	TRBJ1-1	TGTGCCAGCAGCTTGAGGGTAGATAGGGTGAACACTGAAGCTTTCTTT	CASSLRVDRVNTEAFF
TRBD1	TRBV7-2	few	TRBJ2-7	TGTGCCAGCAGCTTCGACGGGACAGGGGTCTACGAGCAGTACTTC	CASSFDGTGVYEQYF
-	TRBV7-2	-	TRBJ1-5	TGTGCCAGCAGCTTAGTCGCCAGCAATAATCAGCCCCAGCATTTT	CASSLVASNNQPQHF
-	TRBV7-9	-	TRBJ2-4	TGTGCCAGCAGCCCGGGACAACTAGCCAAAAACATTCAGTACTTC	CASSPGQLAKNIQYF
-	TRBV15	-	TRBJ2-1	TGTGCCACCAGCAGAGCCCGGGGTGAGCAGTTCTTC	CATSRARGEQFF
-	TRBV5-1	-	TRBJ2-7	TGCGCCAGCAGAACCGGGACATTCGCCTACGAGCAGTACTTC	CASRTGTFAYEQYF
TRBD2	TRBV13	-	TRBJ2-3	TGTGCCAGCAGCAAAGCGGGGGGGCTGGTTCATACGCAGTATTTT	CASSKAGGLVHTQYF
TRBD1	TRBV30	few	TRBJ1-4	TGTGCCTGGAGTAAAGGGACAGATAATGAAAAACTGTTTTTT	CAWSKGTDNEKLFF
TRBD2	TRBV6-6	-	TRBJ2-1	TGTGCCAGCAGCCTCGGCGGGAGGGGGTTCTACAATGAGCAGTTCTTC	CASSLGGRGFYNEQFF
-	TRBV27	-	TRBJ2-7	TGTGCCAGCAGCCCGTCCTACGAGCAGTACTTC	CASSPSYEQYF
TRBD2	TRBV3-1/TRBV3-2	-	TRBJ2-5	TGTGCCAGCAGCCAAGACCTAGCGGGGGGCCAGGAGACCCAGTACTTC	CASSQDLAGGQETQYF
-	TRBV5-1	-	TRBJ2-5	TGCGCCAGCAGCACTGGACTGAGCATAGGGGGAGAGACCCAGTACTTC	CASSTGLSIGGETQYF
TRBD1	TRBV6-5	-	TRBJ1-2	TGTGCCAGCAGCTCCTGGGGGGAGGGGGCCTATGGCTACACCTTC	CASSSWGEGAYGYTF
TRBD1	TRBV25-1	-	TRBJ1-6	TGTGCCAGCAGTTTAACCGGGACAGGGGGCCGTCTCCACTTT	CASSLTGTGGRLHF
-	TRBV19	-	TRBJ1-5	TGTGCCAGTAGTGGGGGGAGTCAGCCCCAGCATTTT	CASSGGSQPQHF
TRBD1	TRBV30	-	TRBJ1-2	TGTGCCTGGAGCCCAGACAGGGGAAACTATGGCTACACCTTC	CAWSPDRGNYGYTF
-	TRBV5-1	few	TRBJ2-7	TGCGCCAGCAGCACTGGGCCTCTGGACGAGCAGTACTTC	CASSTGPLDEQYF
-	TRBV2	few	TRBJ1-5	TGTGCCAGCAGTGTCGGGCTCCGGCAGCCCCAGCATTTT	CASSVGLRQPQHF
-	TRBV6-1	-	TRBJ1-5	TGTGCCAGCAGTGAAATACCAGGGAATCAGCCCCAGCATTTT	CASSEIPGNQPQHF
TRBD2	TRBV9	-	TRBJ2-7	TGTGCCAGCAGTGGACGCACTAGCGCCCACGAGCAGTACTTC	CASSGRTSAHEQYF
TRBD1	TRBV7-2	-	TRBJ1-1	TGTGCCAGCAGCTTGCAGGGGGGAACGGAAGCTTTCTTT	CASSLQGGTEAFF
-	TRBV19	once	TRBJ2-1	TGTGCCAGTACCGATCAATGGGATGAGCAGTTCTTC	CASTDQWDEQFF
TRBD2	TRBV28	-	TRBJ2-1	TGTGCCAGCAGTCCGACTAGCGGGGGGTCCTACAATGAGCAGTTCTTC	CASSPTSGGSYNEQFF
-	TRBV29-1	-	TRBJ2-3	TGCAGCGTTGAAGACCCAACATCCTCTAGTAGGGATCTAAGCCCAGATACGCAGTATTTT	CSVEDPTSSSRDLSPDTQYF
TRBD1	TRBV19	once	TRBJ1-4	TGTGCCAGCCTGGGACAGGGGAATGAAAAACTGTTTTTT	CASLGQGNEKLFF
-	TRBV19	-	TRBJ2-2	TGTGCCAGTAGTACAAATCAAGGGAATCGGGGGGAGCTGTTTTTT	CASSTNQGNRGELFF
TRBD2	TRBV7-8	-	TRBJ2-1	TGTGCCAGCAGCCTCTCGGGACTAGCGGGGGGTGATGAGCAGTTCTTC	CASSLSGLAGGDEQFF
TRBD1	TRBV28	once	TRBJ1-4	TGTGCCAGCAGGCCCTCCATCGGACAGGACGCGCTATCTAATGAAAAACTGTTTTTT	CASRPSIGQDALSNEKLFF
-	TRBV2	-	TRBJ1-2	TGTGCCAGCAGTGACAGCAGGGACGGTGACTATGGCTACACCTTC	CASSDSRDGDYGYTF
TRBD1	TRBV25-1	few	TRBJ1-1	TGTGCCAGCAGTGTAACAGGGGGCTGGGGGACTGAAGCTTTCTTT	CASSVTGGWGTEAFF
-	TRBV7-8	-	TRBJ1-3	TGTGCCAGCAGCTTAGGTATAGGGACCTCCTCTGGAAACACCATATATTTT	CASSLGIGTSSGNTIYF
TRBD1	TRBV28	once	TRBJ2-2	TGTGCCAGCAGTTTACCCCGAACAGGGGATAATCCCGGGGAGCTGTTTTTT	CASSLPRTGDNPGELFF
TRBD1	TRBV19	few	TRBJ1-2	TGTGCCAGTAGTACGGGACAGCGCTACTATGGCTACACCTTC	CASSTGQRYYGYTF
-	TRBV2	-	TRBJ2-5	TGTGCCAGCGGGGAGGAGACCCAGTACTTC	CASGEETQYF
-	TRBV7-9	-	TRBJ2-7	TGTGCCAGCAGCTTAAGTTCAGGCTCCTACGAGCAGTACTTC	CASSLSSGSYEQYF
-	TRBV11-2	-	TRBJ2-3	TGTGCCAGCAGCGGCCTTACAGGGCCACTCAAGAGCACAGATACGCAGTATTTT	CASSGLTGPLKSTDTQYF
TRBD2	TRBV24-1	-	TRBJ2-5	TGTGCCACCAGTGACCGCCTGACCGGGACTAACCAAGAGACCCAGTACTTC	CATSDRLTGTNQETQYF
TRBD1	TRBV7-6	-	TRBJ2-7	TGTGCCAGCAGCGCCGGGACAGGGGGCATCCACGAGCAGTACTTC	CASSAGTGGIHEQYF
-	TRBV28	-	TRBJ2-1	TGTGCCAGCAGTTTAGCCGGGGGCGTTTACAATGAGCAGTTCTTC	CASSLAGGVYNEQFF
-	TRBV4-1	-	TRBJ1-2	TGCGCCAGCAGCCCGGGAGTCACTAACTATGGCTACACCTTC	CASSPGVTNYGYTF
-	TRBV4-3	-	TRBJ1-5	TGCGCCAGCAGCCAAGGTCGAGCGGGGGATCAGCCCCAGCATTTT	CASSQGRAGDQPQHF
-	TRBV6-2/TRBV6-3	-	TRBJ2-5	TGTGCCAGCAGTCCCCCAGGGCTCCTCCAAGAGACCCAGTACTTC	CASSPPGLLQETQYF
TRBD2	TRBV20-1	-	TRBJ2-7	TGCAGTGCTAGTCTCCTAGCGGGTCCCTACGAGCAGTACTTC	CSASLLAGPYEQYF
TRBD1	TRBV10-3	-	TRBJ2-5	TGTGCCACTAGTAAGGACAGGGGTCTCCAAGAGACCCAGTACTTC	CATSKDRGLQETQYF
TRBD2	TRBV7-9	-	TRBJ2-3	TGTGCCAGCAGCTTAACTAGCGGGGGCCCTAGACTCACAGATACGCAGTATTTT	CASSLTSGGPRLTDTQYF
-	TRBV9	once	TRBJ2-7	TGTGCCAGCAGCGTAGGTAGGAGGGGCGCTATGGAGCAGTACTTC	CASSVGRRGAMEQYF
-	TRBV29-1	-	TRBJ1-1	TGCAGCGTTGCCTTATCTTCTATGAACACTGAAGCTTTCTTT	CSVALSSMNTEAFF
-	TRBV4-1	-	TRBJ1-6	TGCGCCAGCAGCCAAGGGGGGGCGCCGGGTAATTCACCCCTCCACTTT	CASSQGGAPGNSPLHF